This TCR beta chain appears in the sequencing data of a study of shared clonotypes between healthy human individuals. The CDR3 is made up of 16 amino acids. Germline CDR1 MDHEN, CDR2 SYDVKM. V was clipped by 5 bases and J by 6 bases, with 21 bases between them. Several immunoSEQ plates held equal portions of the genomic DNA taken from each subset. Only in-frame clones appear in the TCRdb table, and some are missing; sequencing was by immunoSEQ multiplex PCR. The sample has some 630,000 clones; 96% are singletons. Naive CD8 cells, CD45RO-negative and positively selected for CCR7, excluded terminally differentiated effector memory CD45RA+ cells. Donors were Caucasian adults residing in Nashville, Tennessee, USA.

This chain connects TRBV28 to TRBJ2-3; possible D gene TRBD2, 5 bases. The sequenced sample consisted of naive CD8+ T cells sorted from blood. This receptor was taken from a woman in her thirties in good health. The DNA of the CDR3 is TGTGCCAGCAGTATCCGGACTCGTGGAGCCCTCGATACGCAGTATTTT. Encoded protein: CASSIRTRGALDTQYF.